This T cell receptor (beta chain) stems from a study of OX40 agonist ivuxolimab in advanced cancers. At the level of the study: One patient with hepatocellular carcinoma and two with cutaneous melanoma, three in all, had partial responses.

Trimming cost V 1 base and J 3 bases; bases outside gene matches: 7. CDR3 length equals 17 residues. Germline loops: CDR1 SGHDN, CDR2 FVKESK. This clone came up once. Its specificity is not known. The study's findings and limits: There were also nonresponders showing low normalized T-cell clonal expansion.

TCRdb's table, derived via immunoSEQ multiplex PCR, lists solely in-frame clones and lacks some. The data show 60,000 to 70,000 clones, around 80% seen once. The chain links TRBV14 to TRBJ2-3; the match to TRBD2 covers 10 bases. Sequencing used CD4+ or CD8+ T cells sorted from blood, obtained in a trial of the OX40 agonist ivuxolimab. The clonotype originates from an adult with an advanced solid tumor such as melanoma, head and neck, liver or kidney cancer. Here the CDR3 DNA reads TGTGCCAGCAGCCAAGCTTACGCTAGCGGGGGTACAGATACGCAGTATTTT. Amino acids: CASSQAYASGGTDTQYF.